The 13 T cell receptor beta chains below all came from one sample that was sequenced in a study of cytomegalovirus exposure and HLA in healthy donors (dated by TCRdb to about 2017). The receptor library was made with the immunoSEQ multiplex PCR assay. For the multiplex PCR, a mixture combining 60 forward primers for TCR Vbeta segments and 13 reverse primers for TCR Jbeta segments was used. The clones in this table, taken by TCRdb from immuneACCESS, are in-frame only. Not every clone is retained; where verified, under half of the shortfall comes from an unresolved V gene, and the cause of the rest is unknown. The sample table lists around 65,000 clones, about four fifths of them with a count of one. The ten top clones hold about 4.1% of the sample. The sequenced sample consisted of PBMCs. These receptors were taken from a woman aged 30 to 39 in good health and CMV-seronegative.

The chain uses TRBV4-1 and TRBJ2-4; tentatively, D is TRBD1 (5 bases). Between the trimmed V and J ends, which lost 3 bases and 1 base, there was a span of 19 bases. CDR3 length: 18 residues. CDR1 MGHRA and CDR2 YSYEKL come from the germline V gene. The CDR3 DNA follows: TGCGCCAGCAGCCAGGGGCGGCAGGTGACCTACGCCAAAAACATTCAGTACTTC. It encodes CASSQGRQVTYAKNIQYF.

The rearrangement uses TRBV6-4 and TRBJ2-1, with 14 bases matching TRBD2. With V trimmed by 6 bases and J by 8 bases, 6 bases remained unmatched. CDR3 length: 15 amino acids. The V gene's germline CDR1 is MRHNA and CDR2 SNTAGT. CDR3 residues: CASSQTSGGAHEQFF. The CDR3 DNA reads TGTGCCAGCAGCCAGACTAGCGGGGGGGCCCATGAGCAGTTCTTC.

The chain joins TRBV29-1 to TRBJ1-5, with D tentatively TRBD1 (5 bases). This CDR3 contains 13 residues. V was shortened by 4 bases and J by 7 bases, with 14 bases between the two germline ends. Per the germline V gene, CDR1 is SQVTM and CDR2 is ANQGSEA. The CDR3 DNA is TGCAGCGTTGGTACAGGCCAGGCACAGCCCCAGCATTTT. It yields the protein CSVGTGQAQPQHF.

This chain links TRBV20-1 with TRBJ2-7; D may be TRBD1 (5 bases). The germline V and J ends were trimmed by 6 bases and 3 bases, with 9 bases remaining between them. Germline assignment: CDR1 DFQATT and CDR2 SNEGSKA (reference sequence). The CDR3 extends over 11 amino acids. Written as DNA, the CDR3 is TGCAGTGCCAAGGGGTTCTACGAGCAGTACTTC. Encoded protein: CSAKGFYEQYF.

This clone appeared a single time. The CDR3 loop is CASSYSTSLLAGEKETQYF. In DNA form, the CDR3 reads TGTGCCAGCAGCTACTCCACTAGCCTACTAGCGGGAGAGAAAGAGACCCAGTACTTC. The rearrangement links TRBV11-2 to TRBJ2-5; 11 nucleotides align to TRBD2. CDR1 SGHAT and CDR2 FQNNGV come from the germline V gene. After removal of 4 bases from V and 3 bases from J, the junction contained 16 bases not matched to a gene. This CDR3 is built from 19 residues.

V usage is TRBV25-1 and J usage is TRBJ1-1; TRBD1 matches at 10 bases. V gave up 8 bases and J gave up 0 bases; unmatched junction bases: 12. Germline V lookup: CDR1 MGHDK, CDR2 SYGVNS. This CDR3 region has 17 residues. As DNA, the CDR3 is TGTGCCAGCCGAACAGAGGGACAGGGGCGCATGAACACTGAAGCTTTCTTT. This codes for CASRTEGQGRMNTEAFF.

This chain uses TRBV5-1 with TRBJ2-5; TRBD2 aligns across 14 bases. The CDR3 length is 15 residues. Germline V gene sequence: CDR1 SGHRS, CDR2 YFSETQ. After removal of 4 bases from V and 6 bases from J, the junction contained 5 bases not matched to a gene. The CDR3 here is CASSGGLAGAKTQYF. For the CDR3, the DNA is TGCGCCAGCAGCGGGGGACTAGCGGGGGCGAAGACCCAGTACTTC.

This clone was seen a few times. The genes are TRBV7-7 and TRBJ2-1; unclear D gene. CDR1 is SSHAT, CDR2 FNYEAQ, per germline (reference sequence). Between the trimmed V and J ends, which lost 1 base and 4 bases, there was a span of 5 bases. CDR3 size: 13 residues. The CDR3 sequence: CASSLGQYNEQFF. The CDR3 DNA sequence: TGTGCCAGCAGCTTAGGTCAGTACAATGAGCAGTTCTTC.

The chain links TRBV29-1 to TRBJ1-1; D possibly corresponds to TRBD1 (5 bases). Germline V lookup: CDR1 SQVTM, CDR2 ANQGSEA. The V end lost 6 bases, the J end lost 6 bases, and 14 bases lay between the germline ends. The CDR3 consists of 12 residues. CDR3 DNA sequence: TGCAGCGTGGGGCAGGGTGGCCCTGAAGCTTTCTTT. It yields the protein CSVGQGGPEAFF.

The gene calls are TRBV30 and TRBJ1-4, with no clear D. Germline V gene sequence: CDR1 GTSNPN, CDR2 SVGIG (reference sequence). This CDR3 contains 11 residues. Trimming removed 1 base at V and 7 bases at J, with 4 bases between. The CDR3 loop is CAWSGGEKLFF. CDR3 nucleotide sequence: TGTGCCTGGAGTGGCGGTGAAAAACTGTTTTTT.

This clone was seen more than once but under ten times. This sequence joins TRBV6-1 and TRBJ1-1; a possible D gene is TRBD1 (6 bases). Looked up from germline, CDR1 is MNHNS and CDR2 is SASEGT. This CDR3 has 13 amino acids. V was trimmed by 6 bases and J by 1 base, leaving 9 bases between them. The CDR3 loop is CASSRQENTEAFF. The CDR3 coding sequence is TGTGCCAGCAGCCGACAGGAGAACACTGAAGCTTTCTTT.

The chain recombines TRBV6-5 with TRBJ2-7, with D perhaps matching TRBD1 (5 bases). CDR3 size: 11 residues. With 7 bases removed from V and 5 bases from J, the gap between germline ends came to 9 bases. CDR1 is MNHEY, CDR2 SVGAGI, per germline. In nucleotides, the CDR3 is TGTGCCAGCAACCAGGGCAACGAGCAGTACTTC. This encodes CASNQGNEQYF.

The rearrangement uses TRBV4-2 and TRBJ1-1; 9 bases align to TRBD1. The germline V gene encodes CDR1 LGHNA and CDR2 YNFKEQ. The CDR3 consists of 15 residues. V gave up 3 bases and J gave up 1 base; unmatched junction bases: 3. CDR3: CASSHEDRGNTEAFF. The CDR3 nucleotides are TGTGCCAGCAGCCACGAGGACAGGGGGAACACTGAAGCTTTCTTT.